What follows are 2 T cell receptor beta chains derived from one specimen sequenced in a study of patients and donors after allogeneic stem cell transplantation. TCRdb itself ran the RT-PCR reads through MiXCR, one entry per CDR3 protein. The sample yields more than 850,000 distinct CDR3 sequences, roughly 18% seen once. The sequencing input was blood, either unsorted or a sorted T cell fraction (not recorded which). The receptors come from a human donor who was either an allogeneic HSCT recipient or a stem cell or donor lymphocyte infusion donor (not recorded which). It is not recorded whose cells these are; they may come from a transplant donor.

This clonotype was seen only a few times. The chain carries TRBV6-1 and TRBJ2-3, with D maybe TRBD2 (7 bases). Germline CDR1 reads MNHNS; CDR2 reads SASEGT. The CDR3 has 14 residues. The ends were cut back, 4 bases at V and 5 bases at J, with 13 bases in the middle. The DNA for the CDR3 is TGTGCCAGCAGTGTCGGGGGGCAGCAAGATACGCAGTATTTT. Protein: CASSVGGQQDTQYF.

The sample holds many counts of this clonotype. The chain links TRBV4-3 to TRBJ2-2, with D perhaps matching TRBD2 (6 bases). This CDR3 spans 16 amino acids. V lost 7 bases and J lost 6, with 21 bases in between. The germline gives CDR1 LGHNA, CDR2 YSLEER. In DNA, the CDR3 is TGCGCCAGCAAACGTGGGTCGGGGGTAGTGGCCGGGGAGCTGTTTTTT. As protein: CASKRGSGVVAGELFF.